A single sample is the source of the 23 T cell receptor beta chains below, sequenced in a study of T cell repertoires in ileal Crohn's disease. Time point: neoterminal ileum biopsy at postoperative endoscopy, about 6 months after surgery. Clones were read by immunoSEQ multiplex PCR, and TCRdb kept only the in-frame ones, dropping some. Of about 2,200 clones listed, 55% to 65% were seen once; the top ten hold about a tenth. Sequences were obtained from ileal tissue. The receptors here all came from an adult with Crohn's disease.

The genes are TRBV2 and TRBJ2-1; perhaps TRBD2 as D (6 bases). Trimming left V 3 bases short and J 6 bases short, with 9 bases between. Germline loops: CDR1 SNHLY, CDR2 FYNNEI. The CDR3 is made up of 13 amino acids. The CDR3 coding sequence is TGTGCCAGCAGTGATCCGGGGGTCAATGAGCAGTTCTTC. Translation: CASSDPGVNEQFF.

This clone is large (0.1 to 1%) within its sample. The gene calls are TRBV13 and TRBJ1-1; possibly TRBD1 for D (5 bases). Germline V gene data show CDR1 as PRHDT and CDR2 as FYEKMQ (reference sequence). V was clipped by 0 bases and J by 2 bases, with 16 bases between them. CDR3 length: 17 amino acids. The CDR3 spells CASSLGARHQGNTEAFF. The CDR3 DNA reads TGTGCCAGCAGCTTAGGGGCCCGACACCAGGGTAACACTGAAGCTTTCTTT.

V usage is TRBV11-1 and J usage is TRBJ1-6, with 8 nucleotides matching TRBD1. The germline CDR1 and CDR2 sequences are SGHAT and FQDESV (reference sequence). V was pared by 2 bases and J by 9 bases, with 3 bases of the junction left unmatched. This CDR3 contains 14 residues. The CDR3 reads CASSLNRGSSPLHF. The CDR3 DNA reads as TGTGCCAGCAGCTTAAACAGGGGGAGTTCACCCCTCCACTTT.

Here the CDR3 reads CASSLVQTNEQFF. The CDR3, as DNA: TGCGCCAGCAGCTTAGTACAGACAAATGAGCAGTTCTTC. The chain carries TRBV5-1 and TRBJ2-1, with D uncertain. V lost 2 bases and J 7 bases, leaving 10 bases between the germline ends. CDR3 length: 13 residues. CDR1 and CDR2 (germline): SGHRS, YFSETQ. Using reference TRBV5-1 and TRBJ2-1 for the parts outside the CDR3, the full variable domain is KAGVTQTPRYLIKTRGQQVTLSCSPISGHRSVSWYQQTPGQGLQFLFEYFSETQRNKGNFPGRFSGRQFSNSRSEMNVSTLELGDSALYLCASSLVQTNEQFFGPGTRLTVL.

The gene calls are TRBV13 and TRBJ2-2; 7 positions match TRBD1. Germline V gene sequence: CDR1 PRHDT, CDR2 FYEKMQ (reference sequence). The length of the CDR3 is 14 residues. V shed 3 bases and J 4 bases; nucleotides not matched to a gene: 2. The CDR3 loop is CASSLTGRTGELFF. CDR3 coding DNA: TGTGCCAGCAGCTTGACAGGGCGCACCGGGGAGCTGTTTTTT. The whole variable domain, remainder taken from reference TRBV13 and TRBJ2-2, is AAGVIQSPRHLIKEKRETATLKCYPIPRHDTVYWYQQGPGQDPQFLISFYEKMQSDKGSIPDRFSAQQFSDYHSELNMSSLELGDSALYFCASSLTGRTGELFFGEGSRLTVL.

This clone was seen a few times. The chain employs TRBV5-1 and TRBJ2-1; D not certain. CDR1 is SGHRS, CDR2 YFSETQ, per germline. The CDR3 is 14 amino acids. V gave up 4 bases and J gave up 4 bases, with 12 bases separating them. CDR3 loop: CASSPPPQYNEQFF. The CDR3 DNA reads TGCGCCAGCAGCCCGCCTCCGCAGTACAATGAGCAGTTCTTC. The complete variable domain, with remaining parts taken from reference TRBV5-1 and TRBJ2-1, reads KAGVTQTPRYLIKTRGQQVTLSCSPISGHRSVSWYQQTPGQGLQFLFEYFSETQRNKGNFPGRFSGRQFSNSRSEMNVSTLELGDSALYLCASSPPPQYNEQFFGPGTRLTVL.

A few counts support this clone. The chain has TRBV5-3 and TRBJ2-1; D not certain. TRBV5-3 carries the ORF label, with uncertain function. Trimming took off 10 bases at V and 0 bases at J, with 11 bases between the two ends. The CDR3 contains 13 residues. The CDR3 DNA sequence: TGTGCCCTCCAGAGGCTCTCCTACAATGAGCAGTTCTTC. Translated: CALQRLSYNEQFF.

This chain connects TRBV15 to TRBJ2-2; D perhaps matches TRBD1 (6 bases). This CDR3 spans 14 amino acids. The V end lost 11 bases, the J end lost 2 bases, and 15 bases lay between the germline ends. Germline CDR1 and CDR2: LNHNV and YYDKDF (reference sequence). This CDR3 reads CAASGTSNTGELFF. For the CDR3, the DNA is TGTGCCGCATCCGGGACATCAAACACCGGGGAGCTGTTTTTT.

The rearrangement links TRBV30 to TRBJ2-1, with D tentatively TRBD2 (5 bases). The germline gives CDR1 GTSNPN, CDR2 SVGIG (reference sequence). The CDR3 contains 11 residues. The V gene lost 0 bases and the J gene lost 10 bases, with 7 bases spanning the gap. The CDR3 loop is CAWSVLAEQFF. CDR3 nucleotide sequence: TGTGCCTGGAGTGTATTAGCGGAGCAGTTCTTC.

This chain joins TRBV7-2 and TRBJ2-7; perhaps TRBD2 as D (6 bases). V was pared by 7 bases and J by 0 bases, with 13 bases between. This CDR3 is 14 amino acids long. CDR1 and CDR2 from the germline V gene are SGHTA and FQGNSA. The CDR3 here is CASTPGESSYEQYF. CDR3 nucleotides: TGTGCCAGCACCCCGGGAGAAAGCTCCTACGAGCAGTACTTC.

The chain recombines TRBV6-4 with TRBJ2-5, with 10 positions matching TRBD2. The CDR3 is 15 residues long. V gave up 3 bases and J gave up 1 base; unmatched junction bases: 2. Germline CDR1 reads MRHNA; CDR2 reads SNTAGT. The CDR3: CASSESSGGQETQYF. CDR3 DNA sequence: TGTGCCAGCAGTGAGTCTAGCGGGGGCCAAGAGACCCAGTACTTC.

This chain uses TRBV6-1 with TRBJ2-3; 7 nucleotides line up with TRBD1. The CDR3 is 15 amino acids. The junction had 8 bases not matched to a gene; V was cut back by 5 bases and J by 3 bases. From germline, CDR1 is MNHNS and CDR2 SASEGT. CDR3 sequence reads: CASSTDRVETDTQYF. For the CDR3, the DNA is TGTGCCAGCAGTACTGACAGGGTAGAAACAGATACGCAGTATTTT.

Notes on this clone: Other DNA sequences of this sample code for an identical CDR3. J is TRBJ2-1 and V is TRBV2, with 7 bases identical to TRBD2. The CDR3 length is 12 residues. V dropped 9 bases and J dropped 15; count of bases not matched to a gene: 14. CDR1 is SNHLY and CDR2 is FYNNEI in the germline V gene. The chain's CDR3 is CASTPLGTTRFF. The CDR3 bases are TGTGCCAGTACCCCCCTGGGGACTACTCGGTTCTTC. Full variable domain (outside the CDR3, taken from reference TRBV2 and TRBJ2-1): EPEVTQTPSHQVTQMGQEVILRCVPISNHLYFYWYRQILGQKVEFLVSFYNNEISEKSEIFDDQFSVERPDGSNFTLKIRSTKLEDSAMYFCASTPLGTTRFFGPGTRLTVL.

The chain carries TRBV6-1 and TRBJ2-5; 12 bases align to TRBD2. CDR3 length equals 17 residues. Germline trimming cut 2 bases from V and 4 bases from J; bases unmatched to any gene: 8. CDR1 and CDR2 (germline): MNHNS, SASEGT. CDR3 region: CASSELASGGARETQYF. The CDR3 DNA follows: TGTGCCAGCAGTGAACTTGCTAGCGGGGGGGCCAGAGAGACCCAGTACTTC.

CDR3 DNA sequence: TGTGCCAGCAGCTTTTGGCCGGGAGGGACCACTGAAGCTTTCTTT. As protein: CASSFWPGGTTEAFF. The chain carries TRBV5-5 and TRBJ1-1; D possibly corresponds to TRBD1 (5 bases). V lost 2 bases to trimming and J lost 4 bases, with 15 bases between them. From germline, CDR1 is SGHKS and CDR2 YYEKEE (reference sequence). CDR3 length: 15 amino acids.

V gene TRBV30 combines with J gene TRBJ2-3, with TRBD2 as a possible D gene (6 bases). The CDR3 has 14 amino acids. Trimming left V 3 bases short and J 6 bases short, with 16 bases between. Germline V gene lookup returns CDR1 GTSNPN and CDR2 SVGIG (reference sequence). CDR3 region: CAWSTGAEGDTQYF. In nucleotides, the CDR3 is TGTGCCTGGAGCACCGGGGCGGAGGGGGATACGCAGTATTTT.

V usage is TRBV5-1 and J usage is TRBJ1-1, with D unresolved. The germline gives CDR1 SGHRS, CDR2 YFSETQ. The CDR3 spans 14 residues. V lost 4 bases, J lost 5 bases, and 15 bases lay in between. CDR3 in DNA: TGCGCCAGCAGCCCGGAGTTAGTTGGTACTGAAGCTTTCTTT. Its protein is CASSPELVGTEAFF. The full variable domain, its missing parts supplied by reference TRBV5-1 and TRBJ1-1, is KAGVTQTPRYLIKTRGQQVTLSCSPISGHRSVSWYQQTPGQGLQFLFEYFSETQRNKGNFPGRFSGRQFSNSRSEMNVSTLELGDSALYLCASSPELVGTEAFFGQGTRLTVV.

This clone came up a few times. The chain couples TRBV6-1 to TRBJ2-1, with TRBD2 identical over 8 bases. From germline, CDR1 is MNHNS and CDR2 SASEGT. The CDR3 contains 14 residues. V was pared by 6 bases and J by 4 bases, with 5 bases of the junction left unmatched. The CDR3 spells CASRTGTRYNEQFF. As DNA, the CDR3 is TGTGCCAGCAGGACCGGGACTAGATACAATGAGCAGTTCTTC.

The V gene is TRBV6-1, the J gene TRBJ1-5; D gene ambiguous. The CDR3 sequence is 18 residues long. Trimming cost V 0 bases and J 0 bases, with 15 bases left between them. CDR1 and CDR2 (germline): MNHNS, SASEGT. CDR3 amino acids: CASSEAVGQANSNQPQHF. CDR3 DNA sequence: TGTGCCAGCAGTGAAGCGGTCGGCCAGGCGAATAGCAATCAGCCCCAGCATTTT.

This clone was observed a single time. This chain links TRBV20-1 with TRBJ2-7; D is undetermined. The length of the CDR3 is 11 residues. Germline CDR1 and CDR2: DFQATT and SNEGSKA (reference sequence). V was cut by 3 bases and J by 6 bases, with 9 bases left in between. The CDR3 DNA reads as TGCAGTGCTAGTTGGAGAGGCGAGCAGTACTTC. As protein: CSASWRGEQYF.

The genes are TRBV10-1 and TRBJ1-4; D is possibly TRBD1 (6 bases). The CDR3 loop spans 14 amino acids. V lost 5 bases to trimming and J lost 3 bases, with 10 bases between them. Per the germline V gene, CDR1 is WNHNN and CDR2 is SYGVQD (reference sequence). The CDR3 is CASSKDSSNEKLFF. For the CDR3, the DNA is TGCGCCAGCAGTAAGGACAGCTCTAATGAAAAACTGTTTTTT.

The gene calls are TRBV5-1 and TRBJ2-1; TRBD1 might be the D (5 bases). The CDR3 has 15 residues. Germline-derived CDR1 and CDR2 are SGHRS and YFSETQ. V lost 4 bases, J lost 6 bases, and 17 bases lay in between. CDR3 region: CASSPRQGAGNEQFF. CDR3 DNA sequence: TGCGCCAGCAGCCCCCGTCAGGGTGCAGGCAATGAGCAGTTCTTC.

The chain employs TRBV28 and TRBJ2-3; 13 bases align to TRBD2. V gave up 4 bases and J gave up 2 bases; unmatched junction bases: 9. This CDR3 region has 18 residues. Germline V gives CDR1 MDHEN, CDR2 SYDVKM. The CDR3 protein is CASSSFFGTSGATDTQYF. The CDR3 nucleotides are TGTGCCAGCAGTTCCTTCTTCGGGACTAGCGGGGCCACAGATACGCAGTATTTT.